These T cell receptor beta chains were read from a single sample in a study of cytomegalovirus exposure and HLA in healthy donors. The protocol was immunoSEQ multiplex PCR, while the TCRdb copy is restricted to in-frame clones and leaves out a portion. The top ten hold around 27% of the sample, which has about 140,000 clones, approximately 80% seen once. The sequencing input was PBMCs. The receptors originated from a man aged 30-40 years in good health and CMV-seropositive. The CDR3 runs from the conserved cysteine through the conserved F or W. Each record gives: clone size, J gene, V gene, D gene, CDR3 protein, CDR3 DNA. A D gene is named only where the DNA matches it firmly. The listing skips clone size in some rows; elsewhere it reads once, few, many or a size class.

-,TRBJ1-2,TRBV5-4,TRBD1,CASSLGQGLGGYTF,TGTGCCAGCAGCTTAGGACAGGGGCTCGGTGGCTACACCTTC
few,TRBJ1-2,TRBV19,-,CASSIGVSYGYTF,TGTGCCAGTAGTATAGGTGTCTCTTATGGCTACACCTTC
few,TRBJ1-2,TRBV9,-,CASSVARGNSPNYGYTF,TGTGCCAGCAGCGTAGCACGGGGGAACAGCCCTAACTATGGCTACACCTTC
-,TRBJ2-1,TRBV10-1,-,CARVASSYNEQFF,TGCGCCAGAGTGGCCAGCTCCTACAATGAGCAGTTCTTC
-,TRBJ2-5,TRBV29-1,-,CSVGAGKETQYF,TGCAGCGTTGGGGCAGGGAAAGAGACCCAGTACTTC
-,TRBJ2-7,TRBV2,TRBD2,CASSEATSGNYEQYF,TGTGCCAGCAGTGAAGCAACTAGCGGAAACTACGAGCAGTACTTC
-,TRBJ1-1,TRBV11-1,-,CASSRRWGEEAFF,TGTGCCAGCAGCCGTCGGTGGGGCGAAGAAGCTTTCTTT
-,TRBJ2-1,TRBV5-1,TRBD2,CASSRGGAGNEQFF,TGCGCCAGCAGCCGCGGGGGGGCGGGGAATGAGCAGTTCTTC
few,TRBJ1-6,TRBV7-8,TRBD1,CASSPPGTVDSPLHF,TGTGCCAGCAGCCCTCCCGGGACAGTGGATTCACCCCTCCACTTT
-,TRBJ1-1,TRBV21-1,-,CASSKALDIPNTEAFF,TGTGCCAGCAGCAAAGCCCTGGACATTCCGAACACTGAAGCTTTCTTT
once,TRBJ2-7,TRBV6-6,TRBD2,CASRLAGGPGEQYF,TGTGCCAGCAGACTAGCGGGAGGGCCGGGCGAGCAGTACTTC
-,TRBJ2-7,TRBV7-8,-,CASSLRLPAYEQYF,TGTGCCAGCAGCTTGAGGCTCCCCGCCTACGAGCAGTACTTC
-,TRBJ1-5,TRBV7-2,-,CASSLNRDGNQPQHF,TGTGCCAGCAGCTTAAACAGGGATGGAAATCAGCCCCAGCATTTT
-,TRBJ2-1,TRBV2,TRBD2,CASSETSGAYNEQFF,TGTGCCAGCAGTGAAACTAGCGGGGCCTACAATGAGCAGTTCTTC
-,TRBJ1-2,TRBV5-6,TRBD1,CASSSQGDASGYTF,TGTGCCAGCAGCTCCCAGGGGGACGCAAGTGGCTACACCTTC
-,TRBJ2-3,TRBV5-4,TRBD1,CASSRDSGSTDTQYF,TGTGCCAGCAGCCGGGACAGCGGTAGCACAGATACGCAGTATTTT
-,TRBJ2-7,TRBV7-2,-,CASSLVTASYEQYF,TGTGCCAGCAGCTTAGTTACAGCTTCCTACGAGCAGTACTTC
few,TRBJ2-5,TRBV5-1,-,CASSFDMGGETQYF,TGCGCCAGCAGCTTCGACATGGGGGGAGAGACCCAGTACTTC
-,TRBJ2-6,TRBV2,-,CASRRVSGANVLTF,TGTGCCAGCAGGAGGGTATCTGGGGCCAACGTCCTGACTTTC
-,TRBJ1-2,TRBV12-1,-,CASSFRGPGLCGYTF,TGTGCCAGCAGCTTTAGGGGTCCAGGGCTTTGCGGCTACACCTTC
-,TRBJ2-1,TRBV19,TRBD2,CATEETSGVNEQFF,TGTGCCACAGAGGAAACTAGCGGGGTTAATGAGCAGTTCTTC
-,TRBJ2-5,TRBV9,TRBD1,CASSVETGGYETQYF,TGTGCCAGCAGCGTAGAGACAGGGGGCTATGAGACCCAGTACTTC
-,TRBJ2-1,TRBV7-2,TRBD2,CASSPTSASYNEQFF,TGTGCCAGCAGCCCGACTAGCGCTTCCTACAATGAGCAGTTCTTC
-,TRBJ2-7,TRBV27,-,CASSLLTAANAIYEQYF,TGTGCCAGCAGTTTACTTACAGCGGCAAATGCCATCTACGAGCAGTACTTC
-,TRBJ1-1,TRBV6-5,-,CASRRGTGNTEAFF,TGTGCCAGCAGGAGGGGGACGGGGAACACTGAAGCTTTCTTT
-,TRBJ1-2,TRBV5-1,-,CASSSGGRLGYTF,TGCGCCAGCAGCTCCGGGGGGCGATTGGGCTACACCTTC
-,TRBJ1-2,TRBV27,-,CASTRGGGTNYGYTF,TGTGCCAGCACCAGAGGGGGGGGGACTAACTATGGCTACACCTTC
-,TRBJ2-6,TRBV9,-,CASSVGSPGSGANVLTF,TGTGCCAGCAGCGTAGGGTCGCCAGGCTCTGGGGCCAACGTCCTGACTTTC
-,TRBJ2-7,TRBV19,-,CASSQSQGSTYEQYF,TGTGCCAGTAGCCAATCACAGGGAAGTACCTACGAGCAGTACTTC
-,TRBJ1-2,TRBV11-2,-,CASSPRSGPYGYTF,TGTGCCAGCAGCCCCCGCAGTGGGCCGTATGGCTACACCTTC
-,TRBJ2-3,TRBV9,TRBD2,CASNLLASGLTDTQYF,TGTGCCAGCAACCTCCTGGCTAGCGGGCTCACAGATACGCAGTATTTT
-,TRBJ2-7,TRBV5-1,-,CASSPRGGTEQYF,TGCGCCAGCAGCCCCCGCGGCGGGACCGAGCAGTACTTC
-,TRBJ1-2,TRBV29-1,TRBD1,CSVGVGQGKYGYTF,TGCAGCGTTGGGGTTGGACAGGGGAAATATGGCTACACCTTC
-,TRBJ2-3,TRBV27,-,CASSTGGTTDTQYF,TGTGCCAGCAGTACCGGAGGAACGACAGATACGCAGTATTTT
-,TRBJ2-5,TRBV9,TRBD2,CASSLGLAGETQYF,TGTGCCAGCAGCTTAGGACTAGCGGGAGAGACCCAGTACTTC
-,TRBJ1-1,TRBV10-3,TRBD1,CAISDPPGQMNTEAFF,TGTGCCATCAGTGACCCCCCGGGACAGATGAACACTGAAGCTTTCTTT
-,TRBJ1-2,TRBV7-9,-,CASSFAGEYYGYTF,TGTGCCAGCAGCTTTGCGGGGGAATACTATGGCTACACCTTC
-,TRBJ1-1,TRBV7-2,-,CASSFFTGIQGTEAFF,TGTGCCAGCAGCTTCTTTACAGGGATCCAGGGCACTGAAGCTTTCTTT
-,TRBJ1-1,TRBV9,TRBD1,CASSVARGTTEAFF,TGTGCCAGCAGCGTAGCCAGGGGGACAACTGAAGCTTTCTTT
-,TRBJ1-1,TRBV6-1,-,CASREEMNTEAFF,TGTGCCAGCAGGGAGGAGATGAACACTGAAGCTTTCTTT
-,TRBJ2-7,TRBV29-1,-,CSARTAESSYEQYF,TGCAGCGCTCGGACAGCGGAGAGCTCCTACGAGCAGTACTTC
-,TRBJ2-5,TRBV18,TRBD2,CASSPTSGRKETQYF,TGTGCCAGCTCACCAACTAGCGGGAGAAAAGAGACCCAGTACTTC
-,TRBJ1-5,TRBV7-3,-,CASSAGGGQPQHF,TGTGCCAGCAGCGCGGGGGGTGGGCAGCCCCAGCATTTT
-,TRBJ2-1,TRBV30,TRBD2,CAWSRGLEDEQFF,TGTGCCTGGAGTAGAGGACTAGAGGATGAGCAGTTCTTC
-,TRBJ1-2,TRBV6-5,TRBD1,CASSPGTGSAGYTF,TGTGCCAGCAGTCCCGGGACAGGGTCGGCCGGCTACACCTTC
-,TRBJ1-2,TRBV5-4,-,CASSDGSGGGHGYTF,TGTGCCAGCAGCGACGGTTCCGGAGGAGGACATGGCTACACCTTC
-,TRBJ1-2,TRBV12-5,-,CASGLLGSGNGYTF,TGTGCTAGTGGTTTGCTCGGATCAGGGAATGGCTACACCTTC
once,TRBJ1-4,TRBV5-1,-,CASSPRGGSDEKLFF,TGCGCCAGCAGCCCCCGTGGGGGCAGCGATGAAAAACTGTTTTTT
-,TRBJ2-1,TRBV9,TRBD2,CASTSGSGHNEQFF,TGTGCCAGCACTAGCGGCTCCGGCCACAATGAGCAGTTCTTC
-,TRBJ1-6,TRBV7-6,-,CASSLVSDSGSPLHF,TGTGCCAGCAGCCTAGTATCGGACAGCGGATCACCCCTCCACTTT
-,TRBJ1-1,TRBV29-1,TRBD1,CSVAQGATEAFF,TGCAGCGTTGCCCAGGGGGCCACTGAAGCTTTCTTT
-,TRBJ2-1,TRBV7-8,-,CASSVAGIPGSYNEQFF,TGTGCCAGCAGCGTAGCCGGGATCCCTGGTTCCTACAATGAGCAGTTCTTC
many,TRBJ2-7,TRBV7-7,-,CASSLGGTSYEQYF,TGTGCCAGCAGCTTAGGGGGGACTTCCTACGAGCAGTACTTC
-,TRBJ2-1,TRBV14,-,CASSREAWRGPYNEQFF,TGTGCCAGCAGCCGCGAGGCTTGGAGGGGGCCCTACAATGAGCAGTTCTTC
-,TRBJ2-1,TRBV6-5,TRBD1,CASSRGTGSHNEQFF,TGTGCCAGCAGTCGGGGGACAGGGTCCCACAATGAGCAGTTCTTC
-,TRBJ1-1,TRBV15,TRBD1,CATSLGGQGPNTEAFF,TGTGCCACCAGCCTAGGGGGCCAGGGACCGAACACTGAAGCTTTCTTT
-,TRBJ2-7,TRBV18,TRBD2,CASSPGTSGGGSYEQYF,TGTGCCAGCTCACCCGGGACTAGCGGGGGAGGATCCTACGAGCAGTACTTC